The 29 T cell receptor beta chains presented below share a single source sample, sequenced in a study of cytomegalovirus exposure and HLA in healthy donors. It was with 60 Vbeta and 13 Jbeta primers that the PCR ran. Sequencing used immunoSEQ multiplex PCR; TCRdb keeps in-frame clones, though not all of them. This sample has roughly 150,000 clones, with 70% to 85% found just once. The sample consisted of PBMCs. These receptors all come from a man between 50 and 59 years old in good health and CMV-seropositive.

V and J are TRBV28 and TRBJ1-5, with unresolved D. The CDR3 sequence is 15 residues long. The V end lost 7 bases, the J end lost 2 bases, and 15 bases lay between the germline ends. The germline CDR1 and CDR2 sequences are MDHEN and SYDVKM. In DNA, the CDR3 is TGTGCCAGCACCTCTGTGGGTAGCGGCAATCAGCCCCAGCATTTT. It codes for CASTSVGSGNQPQHF.

This clone appeared once. The chain joins TRBV7-9 to TRBJ1-4, with 8 bases matching TRBD1. From germline, CDR1 is SEHNR and CDR2 FQNEAQ (reference sequence). This CDR3 contains 18 residues. V was clipped by 3 bases and J by 8 bases; unmatched bases: 17. CDR3 region: CASSFSTTTGAAWEKLFF. The CDR3 DNA is TGTGCCAGCAGCTTTTCAACGACGACAGGGGCGGCCTGGGAAAAACTGTTTTTT.

This clone was counted once. The rearrangement joins TRBV7-2 to TRBJ1-3; 8 bases fit TRBD1. Germline CDR1 reads SGHTA; CDR2 reads FQGNSA. CDR3 length: 15 residues. V was pared by 5 bases and J by 8 bases, with 11 bases of the junction left unmatched. CDR3 DNA: TGTGCCAGCAGCATCCCGACAGGGGTGGTCGACACCATATATTTT. It translates to CASSIPTGVVDTIYF.

The rearrangement uses TRBV5-1 and TRBJ2-5; TRBD1 matches at 8 bases. The CDR3 is 16 residues long. CDR1 SGHRS and CDR2 YFSETQ come from the germline V gene. V dropped 1 base and J dropped 5; count of bases not matched to a gene: 10. Here the CDR3 reads CASSLTPQGARETQYF. The DNA for the CDR3 is TGCGCCAGCAGCTTGACGCCGCAGGGGGCACGGGAGACCCAGTACTTC.

The chain couples TRBV27 to TRBJ2-1, with TRBD2 as a possible D gene (6 bases). With 2 bases removed from V and 6 bases from J, the gap between germline ends came to 11 bases. This CDR3 has 14 residues. CDR1 and CDR2 from the germline V gene are MNHEY and SMNVEV (reference sequence). The CDR3, as DNA: TGTGCCAGCAGTTTAGCGGGATGGGGCAATGAGCAGTTCTTC. Translation gives CASSLAGWGNEQFF.

The CDR3 coding sequence is TGTGCCAGCAGCGCAACCTGGGACAGGGAATGGAGAAACACCATATATTTT. This translates into CASSATWDREWRNTIYF. This chain joins TRBV9 and TRBJ1-3, with TRBD1 matching over 9 bases. Unmatched junction bases numbered 12, after V lost 3 bases and J lost 5 bases. Germline-derived CDR1 and CDR2 are SGDLS and YYNGEE. CDR3 length equals 17 residues.

This clone showed up just once. The chain carries TRBV6-5 and TRBJ2-2; 8 nucleotides line up with TRBD1. Germline trimming cut 6 bases from V and 5 bases from J; bases unmatched to any gene: 8. The CDR3 runs to 15 residues. CDR1 is MNHEY, CDR2 SVGAGI, per germline. The CDR3 loop reads CASRAGTGRTGELFF. The CDR3 coding sequence is TGTGCCAGCAGGGCCGGGACAGGACGGACCGGGGAGCTGTTTTTT.

The J gene is TRBJ2-2, the V gene TRBV27; 7 bases agree with TRBD2. CDR3 size: 16 residues. The germline gives CDR1 MNHEY, CDR2 SMNVEV (reference sequence). The trim removed 0 bases at V and 2 bases at J, leaving 3 bases unmatched. In nucleotides, the CDR3 is TGTGCCAGCAGTTTATCGGGACTACACAACACCGGGGAGCTGTTTTTT. Translating it yields CASSLSGLHNTGELFF.

The rearrangement links TRBV10-3 to TRBJ2-7; 9 nucleotides align to TRBD1. With 7 bases clipped from V and 6 bases from J, the junction kept 13 bases outside the gene matches. The CDR3 spans 15 residues. The germline V gene encodes CDR1 ENHRY and CDR2 SYGVKD. This CDR3 is CAIKGGGTGIIEQYF. CDR3 nucleotide sequence: TGTGCCATCAAAGGGGGGGGGACAGGGATCATCGAGCAGTACTTC.

This sequence joins TRBV4-3 and TRBJ2-7; D call uncertain. This CDR3 region has 13 residues. Trimming took off 0 bases at V and 4 bases at J, with 7 bases between the two ends. Germline V CDR1 and CDR2: LGHNA, YSLEER. CDR3 DNA sequence: TGCGCCAGCAGCCAAGAGGAGAGATACGAGCAGTACTTC. It specifies CASSQEERYEQYF.

V and J are TRBV19 and TRBJ2-7, with D perhaps TRBD2 (6 bases). From germline, CDR1 is LNHDA and CDR2 SQIVND (reference sequence). This CDR3 region has 16 residues. Trimming left V 0 bases short and J 6 bases short, with 18 bases between. CDR3 amino acids: CASSIDRGADSGEQYF. The CDR3 DNA reads TGTGCCAGTAGTATAGATCGCGGGGCGGACTCGGGCGAGCAGTACTTC.

This clone was detected once. The rearrangement links TRBV7-8 to TRBJ2-1, with D possibly TRBD1 on 5 matching bases. Per germline, CDR1 SGHVS and CDR2 FQNEAQ. The CDR3 has 14 residues. V shed 1 base and J shed 3 bases, with 7 bases lying between them. The CDR3 loop reads CASSLGQLYNEQFF. In DNA form, the CDR3 reads TGTGCCAGCAGCTTAGGACAGCTCTACAATGAGCAGTTCTTC. The entire variable domain, with the rest obtained from reference TRBV7-8 and TRBJ2-1, is as follows: GAGVSQSPRYKVAKRGQDVALRCDPISGHVSLFWYQQALGQGPEFLTYFQNEAQLDKSGLPSDRFFAERPEGSVSTLKIQRTQQEDSAVYLCASSLGQLYNEQFFGPGTRLTVL.

This clone showed up just once. In the same sample, other DNA sequences code for this CDR3. The rearrangement uses TRBV18 and TRBJ1-2; D is perhaps TRBD1 (5 bases). Per the germline V gene, CDR1 is KGHSH and CDR2 is LQKENI. Trimming removed 0 bases from V and 1 base from J, with 6 bases in between. The CDR3 contains 14 residues. CDR3 coding DNA: TGTGCCAGCTCACCACCGGGGGGTAACTATGGCTACACCTTC. It is translated as CASSPPGGNYGYTF.

The CDR3 reads CASSLDRDTYTF. The CDR3 region has the DNA TGCGCCAGCAGCTTGGACAGGGACACGTACACCTTC. This rearrangement joins TRBV5-1 to TRBJ1-2; maybe TRBD1 (6 bases). The CDR3 has 12 amino acids. Between the trimmed V and J ends, which lost 0 bases and 11 bases, there was a span of 11 bases. In germline, CDR1 is SGHRS, CDR2 YFSETQ.

The chain's CDR3 is CASSLDAAGYTEAFF. The CDR3 DNA is TGCGCCAGCAGCTTGGATGCAGCGGGGTACACTGAAGCTTTCTTT. The chain recombines TRBV5-1 with TRBJ1-1; D is unclear. CDR1 SGHRS and CDR2 YFSETQ come from the germline V gene. This CDR3 spans 15 amino acids. The germline V and J ends were trimmed by 0 bases and 3 bases, with 12 bases remaining between them.

In regard to this clone: One junction end disagrees with the germline gene, perhaps due to a read error. Other DNA sequences in the sample encode the same CDR3. As DNA, the CDR3 is TGTGCCAGCAGTTTAGTAGCGGGGGAGCAGTACTTC. This encodes CASSLVAGEQYF. The J gene is TRBJ2-7, the V gene TRBV7-2, with 8 positions matching TRBD2. This CDR3 contains 12 residues. Germline V CDR1 and CDR2: SGHTA, FQGNSA.

This clone has a handful of counts. J is TRBJ2-6 and V is TRBV6-4; D possibly corresponds to TRBD1 (6 bases). Germline V gene data show CDR1 as MRHNA and CDR2 as SNTAGT. The CDR3 consists of 15 residues. Trimming shortened V by 5 bases and J by 0 bases, and 8 bases separated the two germline ends. The CDR3 loop is CASSWDTSGANVLTF. In DNA, the CDR3 is TGTGCCAGCAGTTGGGACACCTCTGGGGCCAACGTCCTGACTTTC.

The chain couples TRBV10-1 to TRBJ1-2; TRBD1 is a possible D gene (5 bases). Germline-derived CDR1 and CDR2 are WNHNN and SYGVQD (reference sequence). The CDR3 is 13 amino acids. The germline V and J ends were trimmed by 3 bases and 3 bases, with 8 bases remaining between them. The DNA of the CDR3 is TGCGCCAGCAGTGAAAGGGGCCACTATGGCTACACCTTC. Translation gives CASSERGHYGYTF.

The chain employs TRBV4-2 and TRBJ2-7; the match to TRBD2 covers 7 bases. This CDR3 region has 15 residues. Germline lookup yields CDR1 LGHNA and CDR2 YNFKEQ. The V and J ends lost 0 bases and 3 bases, in that order; junction bases with no gene match: 5. CDR3 in amino acids: CASSQDLAVGYEQYF. CDR3 nucleotides: TGTGCCAGCAGCCAAGATCTAGCGGTGGGCTACGAGCAGTACTTC.

The chain carries TRBV11-2 and TRBJ2-3; 7 nucleotides line up with TRBD1. This CDR3 has 15 residues. Trimming cost V 2 bases and J 2 bases; bases outside gene matches: 4. CDR1 is SGHAT, CDR2 FQNNGV, per germline. The CDR3 DNA reads TGTGCCAGCAGCTTATGGGGACAGACCACAGATACGCAGTATTTT. It is translated as CASSLWGQTTDTQYF.

The chain is built from TRBV5-1 and TRBJ1-4, with TRBD1 matching over 8 bases. The germline CDR1 and CDR2 sequences are SGHRS and YFSETQ. The J segment lost 0 bases and the V segment lost 0 bases, leaving 1 base of the junction unmatched. This CDR3 is 16 amino acids long. CDR3: CASSLGQGTTNEKLFF. The CDR3 DNA is TGCGCCAGCAGCTTGGGACAGGGGACAACTAATGAAAAACTGTTTTTT.

The rearrangement uses TRBV7-2 and TRBJ2-5; 9 bases agree with TRBD2. CDR3 size: 19 residues. V lost 2 bases and J lost 3; bases outside the gene matches: 16. The germline V gene encodes CDR1 SGHTA and CDR2 FQGNSA. The DNA for the CDR3 is TGTGCCAGCAGCTTATCCCTAGGGCTAGCGGGAATCCAAAAAGAGACCCAGTACTTC. Its protein is CASSLSLGLAGIQKETQYF.

Worth noting for this clone: Other DNA variants within this sample encode the same CDR3. The rearrangement links TRBV6-6 to TRBJ2-7, with D perhaps TRBD2 (6 bases). CDR1 is MNHNY and CDR2 is SVGAGI in the germline V gene (reference sequence). There are 14 residues in the CDR3. Trimming removed 7 bases from V and 6 bases from J, with 19 bases in between. The CDR3 loop reads CASTDFGGLGEQYF. The CDR3 nucleotides are TGTGCCAGCACCGATTTCGGGGGACTTGGCGAGCAGTACTTC.

The chain employs TRBV4-3 and TRBJ2-7; D might be TRBD1 (5 bases). The CDR3 covers 14 residues. Germline values: CDR1 LGHNA, CDR2 YSLEER. The V end was cut by 5 bases, the J end by 4 bases, with 15 bases between. The CDR3 nucleotides are TGCGCCAGCAGCTATGCCCAGGGAAGATACGAGCAGTACTTC. It is translated as CASSYAQGRYEQYF.

The rearrangement joins TRBV5-1 to TRBJ1-1; TRBD1 agrees at 9 bases. With V trimmed by 5 bases and J by 6 bases, 17 bases remained unmatched. This CDR3 comprises 17 residues. Germline lookup yields CDR1 SGHRS and CDR2 YFSETQ. Here the CDR3 reads CASRPTGTGWIRSEAFF. CDR3 coding DNA: TGCGCCAGCAGACCGACCGGGACAGGGTGGATAAGGTCTGAAGCTTTCTTT.

The chain couples TRBV7-9 to TRBJ1-2; D might be TRBD1 (6 bases). This CDR3 is 16 amino acids long. Trimming cost V 5 bases and J 2 bases, with 18 bases left between them. Germline CDR1 is SEHNR and CDR2 is FQNEAQ (reference sequence). The chain's CDR3 is CASSPVGPQGNYGYTF. Here the CDR3 DNA reads TGTGCCAGCAGCCCAGTAGGGCCTCAGGGGAACTATGGCTACACCTTC. Supplemented by reference TRBV7-9 and TRBJ1-2, the full variable domain reads DTGVSQNPRHKITKRGQNVTFRCDPISEHNRLYWYRQTLGQGPEFLTYFQNEAQLEKSRLLSDRFSAERPKGSFSTLEIQRTEQGDSAMYLCASSPVGPQGNYGYTFGSGTRLTVV.

About this clone: This sample includes further DNA sequences coding for the same CDR3. The V gene is TRBV2, the J gene TRBJ2-7; D may be TRBD1 (5 bases). The germline V and J ends were trimmed by 2 bases and 2 bases, with 10 bases remaining between them. Per the germline V gene, CDR1 is SNHLY and CDR2 is FYNNEI. This CDR3 region has 14 residues. Here the CDR3 DNA reads TGTGCCAGCAGTGAACGGCAGGGAACCTACGAGCAGTACTTC. It encodes CASSERQGTYEQYF.

The genes are TRBV18 and TRBJ1-1, with 7 bases fitting TRBD1. Trimming cost V 3 bases and J 7 bases; bases outside gene matches: 11. From germline, CDR1 is KGHSH and CDR2 LQKENI. This CDR3 is built from 15 residues. The CDR3: CASSPTQGRLIEAFF. CDR3 DNA sequence: TGTGCCAGCTCACCGACACAGGGGAGACTGATTGAAGCTTTCTTT.

The genes are TRBV5-4 and TRBJ2-7; D gene ambiguous. The germline gives CDR1 SGHNT, CDR2 YYREEE (reference sequence). Trimming pared 3 bases from V and 0 bases from J, leaving 7 bases between. CDR3 length: 13 residues. CDR3 DNA: TGTGCCAGCAGCTCCAGCGTCTCCTACGAGCAGTACTTC. It codes for CASSSSVSYEQYF.